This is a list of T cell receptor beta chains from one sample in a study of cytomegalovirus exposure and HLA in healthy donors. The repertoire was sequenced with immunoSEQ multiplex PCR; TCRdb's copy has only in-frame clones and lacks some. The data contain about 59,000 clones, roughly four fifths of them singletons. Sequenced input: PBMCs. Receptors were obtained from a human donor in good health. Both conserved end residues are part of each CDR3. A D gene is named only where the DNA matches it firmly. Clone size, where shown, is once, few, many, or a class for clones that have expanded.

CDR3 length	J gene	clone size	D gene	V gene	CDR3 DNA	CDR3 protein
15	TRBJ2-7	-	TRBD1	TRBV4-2	TGTGCCAGCAGCCATTCCGGACAGGGGGCAGACGAGCAGTACTTT	CASSHSGQGADEQYF
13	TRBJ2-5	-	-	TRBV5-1	TGCGCCAGCAGCTTCGGGGGGCTGGAGACCCAGTACTTC	CASSFGGLETQYF
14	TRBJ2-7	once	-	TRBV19	TGTGCCAGTAGTATAAAGTACAGCTCCTACGAGCAGTACTTC	CASSIKYSSYEQYF
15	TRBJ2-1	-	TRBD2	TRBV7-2	TGTGCCAGCAGCTGGACTAGCGGGGTCTACAATGAGCAGTTCTTC	CASSWTSGVYNEQFF
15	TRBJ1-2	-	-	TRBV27	TGTGCCAGCAGTCTAGGGGCAGGGTTGGTCTATGGCTACACCTTC	CASSLGAGLVYGYTF
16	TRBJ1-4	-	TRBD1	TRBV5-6	TGTGCCAGCAGCTCGCCCAGACAGGGGGCACATGAAAAACTGTTTTTT	CASSSPRQGAHEKLFF
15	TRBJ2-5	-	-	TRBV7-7	TGTGCTAGCAGCTTAGGACTAGGGGGGGGAGAGACCCAGTACTTC	CASSLGLGGGETQYF
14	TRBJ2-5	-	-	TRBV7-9	TGTTCCAGCAGCTTAGTCGCCAGACAAGAGACCCAGTACTTC	CSSSLVARQETQYF
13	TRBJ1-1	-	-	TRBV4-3	TGCGCCAGCAGCCAAACAGGTTCAACTGAAGCTTTCTTT	CASSQTGSTEAFF
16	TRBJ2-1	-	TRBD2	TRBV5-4	TGTGCCAGCAGCCAAGATGCCTCTAGCGGGGGCAATGAGCAGTTCTTC	CASSQDASSGGNEQFF
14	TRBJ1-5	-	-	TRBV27	TGTGCCAGCAGTCCCTCCATGGGAGATCAGCCCCAGCATTTT	CASSPSMGDQPQHF
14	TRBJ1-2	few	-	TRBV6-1	TGTGCCAGCAGTGAAGCGCGGCAGAACTATGGCTACACCTTC	CASSEARQNYGYTF
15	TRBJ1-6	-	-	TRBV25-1	TGTGCCAGCAGTGAAGGCAGGAGGTATAATTCACCCCTCCACTTT	CASSEGRRYNSPLHF
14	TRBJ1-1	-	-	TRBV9	TGTGCCAGCAGCGTGTCCGGGATGAACACTGAAGCTTTCTTT	CASSVSGMNTEAFF
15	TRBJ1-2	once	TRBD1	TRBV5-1	TGCGCCAGCAGCTTGGGGACAGGGTATGACTATGGCTACACCTTC	CASSLGTGYDYGYTF
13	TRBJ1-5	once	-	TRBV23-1	TGCGCCAGCAGTCAGTCACAGAATCAGCCCCAGCATTTT	CASSQSQNQPQHF
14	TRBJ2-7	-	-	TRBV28	TGTGCCAGCAGTTTATGGGCCAGCTCCTACGAGCAGTACTTC	CASSLWASSYEQYF
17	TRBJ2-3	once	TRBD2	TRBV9	TGTGCCAGCAGCGCGTACCCTAGCGGGTTTAGCACAGATACGCAGTATTTT	CASSAYPSGFSTDTQYF
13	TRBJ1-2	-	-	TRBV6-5	TGTGCCAGCAGTTATAGTGCAAACTATGGCTACACCTTC	CASSYSANYGYTF
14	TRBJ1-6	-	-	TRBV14	TGTGCCAGCAGCCAAGATCCAAGCAATTCACCCCTCCACTTT	CASSQDPSNSPLHF
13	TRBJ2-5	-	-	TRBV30	TGTGCCTGGAGTGTAGGGAGCCAAGAGACCCAGTACTTC	CAWSVGSQETQYF
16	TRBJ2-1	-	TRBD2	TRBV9	TGTGCCAGCAGCGTAGGGGGACTAGCGGGTGTAGATGAGCAGTTCTTC	CASSVGGLAGVDEQFF
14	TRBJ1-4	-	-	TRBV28	TGTGCCAGCAGTAGGGGAGGGACTAATGAAAAACTGTTTTTT	CASSRGGTNEKLFF
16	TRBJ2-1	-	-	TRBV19	TGTGCCAGTAGTATTTACGGGACATGGGAGCTCCATGAGCAGTTCTTC	CASSIYGTWELHEQFF
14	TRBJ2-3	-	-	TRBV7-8	TGTGCCAGCAGCTTAGAATCGAGCACAGATACGCAGTATTTT	CASSLESSTDTQYF
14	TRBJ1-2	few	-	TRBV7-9	TGTGCCAGCAGCTTGGGTGAGGTACAATATGGCTACACCTTC	CASSLGEVQYGYTF
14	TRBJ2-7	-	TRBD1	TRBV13	TGTGCCAGCAGCTCCCCTGGACAGGGGTACGAGCAGTACTTC	CASSSPGQGYEQYF
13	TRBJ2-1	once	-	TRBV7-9	TGTGCCAGCAGCTTAGACAGGCCGAGCTACAGGTTCTTC	CASSLDRPSYRFF
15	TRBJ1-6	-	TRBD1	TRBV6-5	TGTGCCAGCAGTCAGGGAGACAGGGGGGTCTCACCCCTCCACTTT	CASSQGDRGVSPLHF
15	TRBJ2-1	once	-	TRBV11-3	TGTGCCAGCAGCTTAAGACAGAGCTCCTACAATGAGCAGTTCTTC	CASSLRQSSYNEQFF
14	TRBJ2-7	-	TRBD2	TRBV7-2	TGTGCCAGCAGCTTATCTAGCGGGAGTTACGAGCAGTACTTC	CASSLSSGSYEQYF
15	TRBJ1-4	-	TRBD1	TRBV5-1	TGCGCCAGCAGCTGGGGACAGGGGCGCCATGAAAAACTGTTTTTT	CASSWGQGRHEKLFF
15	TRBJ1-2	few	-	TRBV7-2	TGTGCCAGCAGCTTAAGACAGAGCTTAGTCGATGGCTACACCTTC	CASSLRQSLVDGYTF
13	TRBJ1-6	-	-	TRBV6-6	TGTGCCACACGAGAAGAGTTTATTTCACCCCTCCACTTT	CATREEFISPLHF
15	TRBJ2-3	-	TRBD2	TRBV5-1	TGCGCCAGCAGCCAGGGACTAGCGGGCACAGATACGCAGTATTTT	CASSQGLAGTDTQYF
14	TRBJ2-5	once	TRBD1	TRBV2	TGTGCCACCTCGCCCCGGCAGGGGGTAGAGACCCAGTACTTC	CATSPRQGVETQYF
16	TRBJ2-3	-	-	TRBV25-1	TGTGCCAGCAGTGACCCCGGGACACCGAGCACAGATACGCAGTATTTT	CASSDPGTPSTDTQYF
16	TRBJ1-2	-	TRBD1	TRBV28	TGTGCCAGCAGTGGGACAGGGGGATATTTAAACTATGGCTACACCTTC	CASSGTGGYLNYGYTF
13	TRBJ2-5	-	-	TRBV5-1	TGCGCCAGCAGCTTGGGCGGCCTGGGGACCCAGTACTTC	CASSLGGLGTQYF
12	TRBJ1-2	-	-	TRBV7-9	TGTGCCAGCAGCTTCTGGGGAGGTGGCTACACCTTC	CASSFWGGGYTF
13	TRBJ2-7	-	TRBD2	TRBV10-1	TGCGCCAGCAGTGTGGGGAGGGGATACGAGCAGTACTTC	CASSVGRGYEQYF
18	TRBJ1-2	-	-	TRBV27	TGTGCCAGCAGTGCTCGGGACTTCCCACCCTCGGCTTACTATGGCTACACCTTC	CASSARDFPPSAYYGYTF
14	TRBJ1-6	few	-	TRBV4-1	TGCGCCAGCGCCTTGGGCGTTCTTAATTCACCCCTCCACTTT	CASALGVLNSPLHF
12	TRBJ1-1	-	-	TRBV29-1	TGCAGCGTTGAACAGGGGAACACTGAAGCTTTCTTT	CSVEQGNTEAFF
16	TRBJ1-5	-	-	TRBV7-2	TGTGCCAGCAGCTTAGTCGGCGGAGGAGCTCTCCAGCCCCAGCATTTT	CASSLVGGGALQPQHF
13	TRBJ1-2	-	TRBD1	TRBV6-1	TGTGCCAGCAGTAAAGACAGGGGATTTGGCTACACCTTC	CASSKDRGFGYTF
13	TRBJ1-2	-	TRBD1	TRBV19	TGTGCCAGTAGTCTCCAGGGGGGCGATGGCTACACCTTC	CASSLQGGDGYTF
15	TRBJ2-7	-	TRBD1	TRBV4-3	TGCGCCAGCAGCCAAGGGGACAGAGGCTTCTACGAGCAGTACTTC	CASSQGDRGFYEQYF
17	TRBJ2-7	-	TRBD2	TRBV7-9	TGTGCCAGCAGCTTAGGAATGGGCGGGGGAGCGAGGAACGAGCAGTACTTC	CASSLGMGGGARNEQYF
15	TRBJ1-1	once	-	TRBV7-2	TGTGCCAGCAGCTTAGGGGGGGGAGCGAACACTGAAGCTTTCTTT	CASSLGGGANTEAFF
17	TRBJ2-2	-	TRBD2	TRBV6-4	TGTGCCAGCAGTGACGGAACTAGCGGGGGGGACACCGGGGAGCTGTTTTTT	CASSDGTSGGDTGELFF
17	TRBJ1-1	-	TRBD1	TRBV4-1	TGCGCCAGCTCCGCAGTCAGGGGGCGCGGGTTGAACACTGAAGCTTTCTTT	CASSAVRGRGLNTEAFF
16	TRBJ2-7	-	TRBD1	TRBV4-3	TGCGCCAGCAGCCTACGGACAGGGACGCGTACCTACGAGCAGTACTTC	CASSLRTGTRTYEQYF